This T cell receptor beta chain was identified in a study of T cell repertoires in cytomegalovirus infection. Study details: It can be stated that public TCR beta signatures indicated CMV infection as well as a matching HLA type. Study-wide findings and caveats: Carriers of CMV plus the relevant HLA were identified by cumulative public TCR beta family frequency. The ex vivo response showed dominance by HLA-C-restricted CMV-specific TCR beta clonotypes.

MiXCR, run by TCRdb on the reads, gives a single entry per CDR3 protein. The sample includes roughly 230,000 distinct CDR3 sequences, more than 15% seen only once; the top ten take approximately 44%. CDR3 length: 17 amino acids. Germline V gives CDR1 SGHVS, CDR2 FNYEAQ. The V and J ends lost 1 base and 5 bases, in that order; junction bases with no gene match: 5. This clonotype was detected a few times. Its antigen is unknown. The J gene is TRBJ2-5, the V gene TRBV7-6, with 15 bases identical to TRBD2. The sample comprised CD8+ T cells from PBMCs. This receptor was taken from a human donor in good health (CMV status not recorded). Some clones in this sample may be carry-over from other donors' samples. The CDR3 loop is CASSLGTSGGAGETQYF. The CDR3 DNA reads TGTGCCAGCAGCTTAGGGACTAGCGGGGGGGCCGGGGAGACCCAGTACTTC. Together with reference TRBV7-6 and TRBJ2-5, the CDR3 gives the full variable domain: GAGVSQSPRYKVTKRGQDVALRCDPISGHVSLYWYRQALGQGPEFLTYFNYEAQQDKSGLPNDRFSAERPEGSISTLTIQRTEQRDSAMYRCASSLGTSGGAGETQYFGPGTRLLVL.